What follows is one TCR beta chain and its context. What it recognizes is unknown. These data come from a study of beta chain features in type 1 diabetes. Points from the study as a whole: Shorter TCRB CDR3s, moderately but significantly so, marked every one of the four CD4+ subsets in Type 1 diabetes patients. TCRB rearrangement may or may not be influenced by HLA type; here this remained unresolved. Short templates might get an advantage during PCR, and this would be equal in patients and controls.

Per germline, CDR1 SGHVS and CDR2 FQNEAQ. This CDR3 comprises 13 residues. V lost 5 bases and J 6 bases, leaving 11 bases between the germline ends. cDNA synthesis used the whole RNA isolate, giving expressed TCRB sequences. Here immunoSEQ multiplex PCR was the method, and the copy in TCRdb shows in-frame clones only, minus some. The profile covers 400,000 to 450,000 clones, with more than 11% appearing a single time and 0.035% to 0.045% taken by the ten largest. The sequence derives from a man in his thirties or forties in good health. The chain joins TRBV7-8 to TRBJ2-1; D gene unclear. Sequencing input: naive CD4+ T cells from blood. CDR3 in amino acids: CASSRLDSNEQFF. Here the CDR3 DNA reads TGTGCCAGCAGCCGTCTAGATAGCAATGAGCAGTTCTTC. The variable domain in full, completed from reference TRBV7-8 and TRBJ2-1, reads GAGVSQSPRYKVAKRGQDVALRCDPISGHVSLFWYQQALGQGPEFLTYFQNEAQLDKSGLPSDRFFAERPEGSVSTLKIQRTQQEDSAVYLCASSRLDSNEQFFGPGTRLTVL.